This T cell receptor beta chain originates from a study of blood T cell repertoires in COVID-19. At the level of the study: Italy, Spain and the United States were the sources of the convalescent and acute COVID-19 samples. In each case, the material was cDNA or gDNA derived from T cells, B-cell-depleted T cells, or PBMCs.

Germline CDR1 MNHNY, CDR2 SVGAGI (reference sequence). V shed 5 bases, J shed 3 bases, and the junction held 9 bases outside the gene matches. The CDR3 loop spans 19 amino acids. Source study methods: By means of reference gene primer amplification, nucleated cell counts were estimated. Method: immunoSEQ multiplex PCR; TCRdb's copy keeps in-frame clones and lacks some. Clone size and V and J calls were adopted from that table, with D and trimming inferred from the DNA. The sample yields 35,000 to 55,000 clones, about nine tenths seen once. The receptor was isolated from a human donor in a cohort sampled during active COVID-19. The chain employs TRBV6-6 and TRBJ2-6, with 14 positions matching TRBD2. The sequenced material came from peripheral blood. The CDR3 sequence is CASSPSGLAGVRGANVLTF. The CDR3 DNA reads TGTGCCAGCAGTCCCTCGGGACTAGCGGGAGTACGTGGGGCCAACGTCCTGACTTTC.